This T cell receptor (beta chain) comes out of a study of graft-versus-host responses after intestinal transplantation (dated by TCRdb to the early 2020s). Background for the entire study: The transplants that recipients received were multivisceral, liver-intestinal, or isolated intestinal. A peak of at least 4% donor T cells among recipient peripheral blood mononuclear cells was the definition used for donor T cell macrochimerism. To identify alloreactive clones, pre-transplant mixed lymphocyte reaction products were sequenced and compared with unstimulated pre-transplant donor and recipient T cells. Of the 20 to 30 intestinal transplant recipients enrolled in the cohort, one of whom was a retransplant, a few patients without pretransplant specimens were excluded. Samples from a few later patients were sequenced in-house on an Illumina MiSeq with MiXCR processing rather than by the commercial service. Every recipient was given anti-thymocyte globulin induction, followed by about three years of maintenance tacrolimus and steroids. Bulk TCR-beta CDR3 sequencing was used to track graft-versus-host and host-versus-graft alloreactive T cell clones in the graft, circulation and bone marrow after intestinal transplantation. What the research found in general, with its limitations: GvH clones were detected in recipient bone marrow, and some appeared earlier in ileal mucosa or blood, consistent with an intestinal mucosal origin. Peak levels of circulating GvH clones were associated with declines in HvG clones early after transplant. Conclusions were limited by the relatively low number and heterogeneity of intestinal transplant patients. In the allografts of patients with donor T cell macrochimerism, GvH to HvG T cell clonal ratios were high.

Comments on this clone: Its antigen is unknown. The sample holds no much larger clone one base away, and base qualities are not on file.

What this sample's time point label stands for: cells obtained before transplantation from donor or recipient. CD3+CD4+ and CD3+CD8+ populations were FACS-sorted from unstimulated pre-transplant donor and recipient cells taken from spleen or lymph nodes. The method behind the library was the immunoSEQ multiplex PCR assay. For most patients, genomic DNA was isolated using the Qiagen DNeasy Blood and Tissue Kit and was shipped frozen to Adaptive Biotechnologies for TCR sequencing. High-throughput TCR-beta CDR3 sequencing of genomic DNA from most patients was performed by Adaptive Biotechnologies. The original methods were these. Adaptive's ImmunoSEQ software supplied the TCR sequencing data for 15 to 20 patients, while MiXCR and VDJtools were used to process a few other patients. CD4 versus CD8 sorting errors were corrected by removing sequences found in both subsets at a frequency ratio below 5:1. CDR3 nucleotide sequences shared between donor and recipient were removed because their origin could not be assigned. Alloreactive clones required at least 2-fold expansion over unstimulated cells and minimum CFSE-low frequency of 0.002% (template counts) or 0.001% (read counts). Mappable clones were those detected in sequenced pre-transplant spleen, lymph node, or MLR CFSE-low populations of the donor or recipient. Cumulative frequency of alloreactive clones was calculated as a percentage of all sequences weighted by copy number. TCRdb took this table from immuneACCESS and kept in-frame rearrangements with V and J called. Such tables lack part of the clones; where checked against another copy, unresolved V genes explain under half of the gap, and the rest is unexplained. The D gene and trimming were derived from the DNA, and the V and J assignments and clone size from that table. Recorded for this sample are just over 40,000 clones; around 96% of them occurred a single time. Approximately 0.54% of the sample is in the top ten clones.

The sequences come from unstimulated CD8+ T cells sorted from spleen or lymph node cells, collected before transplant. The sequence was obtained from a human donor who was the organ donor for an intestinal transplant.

The sequenced DNA: TGCGCCAGCAGCCAAGGGACGGAATCCTACGAGCAGTACTTC. Its product reads: CASSQGTESYEQYF. The rearrangement joined TRBV4-1 to TRBJ2-7; no D gene call is confident. The germline V gene specifies MGHRA as CDR1 and YSYEKL as CDR2. The CDR3 has 14 amino acids, counting the end cysteine and phenylalanine. Just CDR3 DNA is preserved here, 42 bases in frame from base 1. V gives up 1 base and J gives up 1 base, and the segment between their germline ends measures 8 bases.